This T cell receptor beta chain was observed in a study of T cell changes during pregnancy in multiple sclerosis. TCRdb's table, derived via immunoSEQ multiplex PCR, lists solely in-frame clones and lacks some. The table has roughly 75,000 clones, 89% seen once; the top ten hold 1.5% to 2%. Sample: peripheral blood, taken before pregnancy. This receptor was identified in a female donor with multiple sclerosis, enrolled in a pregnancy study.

The CDR3 coding sequence is TGTGCCAGCAGCTTGGGACAACCTAATGAAAAACTGTTTTTT. Its protein product is CASSLGQPNEKLFF. J is TRBJ1-4 and V is TRBV5-6; D ambiguous. This CDR3 contains 14 residues. CDR1 is SGHDT and CDR2 is YYEEEE in the germline V gene. The V end lost 0 bases, the J end lost 3 bases, and 6 bases lay between the germline ends.